The next 29 T cell receptor beta chains were all read from a single sample in a study of cytomegalovirus exposure and HLA in healthy donors. Researchers ran the PCR with 60 Vbeta and 13 Jbeta primers. The table came from immunoSEQ multiplex PCR; TCRdb's copy has only in-frame clones and leaves some out. In total, the table holds around 100,000 clones. The sequencing sample was made of PBMCs. These receptors were obtained from a woman between 25 and 40 years old in good health and CMV-seronegative.

The chain is built from TRBV10-3 and TRBJ1-2; TRBD1 might be the D (6 bases). Trimming cost V 7 bases and J 7 bases, with 22 bases left between them. CDR3 length: 15 amino acids. In germline, CDR1 is ENHRY, CDR2 SYGVKD. The CDR3 spells CAITGLPGGSSGYTF. CDR3 DNA: TGTGCCATCACTGGCCTCCCTGGGGGCTCAAGTGGCTACACCTTC.

V and J are TRBV15 and TRBJ2-1, with D tentatively TRBD1 (6 bases). The CDR3 is 16 residues long. Trimming cost V 1 base and J 8 bases, with 18 bases left between them. Germline CDR1 reads LNHNV; CDR2 reads YYDKDF (reference sequence). The CDR3 region is CATSRARGTQEDEQFF. Written as DNA, the CDR3 is TGTGCCACCAGCAGAGCAAGGGGGACCCAGGAGGATGAGCAGTTCTTC.

V is TRBV2 and J is TRBJ2-1, with TRBD1 identical over 9 bases. Germline V gene data show CDR1 as SNHLY and CDR2 as FYNNEI. This CDR3 region has 13 residues. Unmatched junction bases numbered 6, after V lost 7 bases and J lost 8 bases. Written as DNA, the CDR3 is TGTGCCAGCATGGGACAGGGCTTCGATGAGCAGTTCTTC. This sequence encodes CASMGQGFDEQFF.

The chain recombines TRBV5-1 with TRBJ2-2; 14 bases align to TRBD2. V gave up 3 bases and J gave up 4 bases; unmatched junction bases: 8. The CDR3 is 18 residues long. Germline V CDR1 and CDR2: SGHRS, YFSETQ. This chain's CDR3 is CASSSLTSGRALTGELFF. The CDR3 coding sequence is TGCGCCAGCAGCTCTTTGACTAGCGGGAGGGCCCTCACCGGGGAGCTGTTTTTT.

The rearrangement links TRBV6-8 to TRBJ1-1; 10 nucleotides align to TRBD1. In germline, CDR1 is MNHGY, CDR2 SAAAGT. With V trimmed by 0 bases and J by 3 bases, 13 bases remained unmatched. The length of the CDR3 is 19 residues. CDR3 sequence (DNA): TGTGCCAGCAGTTACTCTCCCTTTCCGGGACAGGGGTTTTACACTGAAGCTTTCTTT. Translating gives CASSYSPFPGQGFYTEAFF.

The chain links TRBV6-1 to TRBJ2-1; TRBD1 matches at 10 bases. The trim removed 6 bases at V and 9 bases at J, leaving 8 bases unmatched. This CDR3 contains 14 residues. CDR1 MNHNS and CDR2 SASEGT come from the germline V gene. The CDR3 loop is CASRPGTGDFEQFF. CDR3 nucleotides: TGTGCCAGCAGACCCGGGACAGGGGACTTTGAGCAGTTCTTC.

The V call is TRBV10-3, the J call TRBJ2-5; 9 nucleotides align to TRBD1. Unmatched junction bases numbered 4, after V lost 4 bases and J lost 1 base. The germline CDR1 and CDR2 sequences are ENHRY and SYGVKD. The CDR3 spans 15 residues. The chain's CDR3 is CAISATTGGQETQYF. The CDR3 coding sequence is TGTGCCATCAGTGCTACGACAGGGGGCCAAGAGACCCAGTACTTC.

V gene TRBV6-5 combines with J gene TRBJ2-1; 11 bases match TRBD1. Germline V CDR1 and CDR2: MNHEY, SVGAGI. J lost 7 bases, V lost 4 bases, and 3 bases had no gene match. This CDR3 contains 14 residues. CDR3 sequence: CASSWDRGSNEQFF. In DNA form, the CDR3 reads TGTGCCAGCAGTTGGGACAGGGGGAGTAATGAGCAGTTCTTC.

The gene calls are TRBV29-1 and TRBJ2-5; 12 bases fit TRBD2. The CDR3 length is 19 residues. CDR1 is SQVTM, CDR2 ANQGSEA, per germline. V trimming: 0 bases; J trimming: 2 bases; junction bases outside the gene matches: 13. CDR3 residues: CSVEDPLAGGPRGQETQYF. The CDR3 coding sequence is TGCAGCGTTGAAGATCCCCTAGCGGGAGGGCCTAGGGGGCAAGAGACCCAGTACTTC.

J is TRBJ1-4 and V is TRBV6-6, with 7 bases lining up with TRBD1. This CDR3 has 15 residues. The J segment lost 0 bases and the V segment lost 10 bases, leaving 8 bases of the junction unmatched. The V gene's germline CDR1 is MNHNY and CDR2 SVGAGI (reference sequence). As DNA, the CDR3 is TGTGCCACATGGACAGGCCCGGCAACTAATGAAAAACTGTTTTTT. It specifies CATWTGPATNEKLFF.

V and J are TRBV29-1 and TRBJ2-1, with 8 bases matching TRBD2. The CDR3 is 14 residues long. V dropped 2 bases and J dropped 5; count of bases not matched to a gene: 5. Germline loops: CDR1 SQVTM, CDR2 ANQGSEA. CDR3 bases: TGCAGCGTTGAATCCAGCGGGAGAGACAATGAGCAGTTCTTC. Translated: CSVESSGRDNEQFF.

This chain connects TRBV5-6 to TRBJ1-1; D gene uncertain. V was shortened by 4 bases and J by 12 bases, with 13 bases between the two germline ends. The CDR3 is 11 residues long. In germline, CDR1 is SGHDT, CDR2 YYEEEE. The CDR3 region is CASSAGEVTFF. In DNA form, the CDR3 reads TGTGCCAGCAGCGCCGGGGAGGTAACTTTCTTT.

The chain links TRBV5-1 to TRBJ1-2; TRBD1 matches at 8 bases. Unmatched junction bases numbered 8, after V lost 4 bases and J lost 3 bases. Germline V gene sequence: CDR1 SGHRS, CDR2 YFSETQ. CDR3 size: 15 residues. The CDR3 DNA is TGCGCCAGCAGCAACTTTACAGGGGGATACTATGGCTACACCTTC. This sequence encodes CASSNFTGGYYGYTF.

This chain links TRBV28 with TRBJ1-2; the match to TRBD1 covers 8 bases. Trimming took 6 bases from V and 4 from J; bases not matched to a gene: 4. CDR3 length equals 13 residues. CDR1 and CDR2 (germline): MDHEN, SYDVKM. The CDR3 sequence: CASRLTGVYGYTF. In nucleotides, the CDR3 is TGTGCCAGCAGACTGACAGGGGTCTATGGCTACACCTTC.

This rearrangement joins TRBV4-1 to TRBJ2-2, with a possible D match to TRBD1 (5 bases). The CDR3 sequence is 17 residues long. The ends were cut back, 1 base at V and 2 bases at J, with 14 bases in the middle. Germline CDR1 reads MGHRA; CDR2 reads YSYEKL. The CDR3 region is CASSQVQRTINTGELFF. CDR3 bases: TGCGCCAGCAGCCAAGTTCAACGGACAATAAACACCGGGGAGCTGTTTTTT.

The rearrangement links TRBV7-8 to TRBJ2-1; the match to TRBD2 covers 10 bases. V lost 6 bases and J lost 6; bases outside the gene matches: 5. CDR1 and CDR2 (germline): SGHVS, FQNEAQ. This CDR3 is built from 14 residues. The CDR3 region is CASRASGGVNEQFF. CDR3 DNA sequence: TGTGCCAGCAGGGCTAGCGGGGGAGTCAATGAGCAGTTCTTC. Variable domain in full (rest from reference TRBV7-8 and TRBJ2-1): GAGVSQSPRYKVAKRGQDVALRCDPISGHVSLFWYQQALGQGPEFLTYFQNEAQLDKSGLPSDRFFAERPEGSVSTLKIQRTQQEDSAVYLCASRASGGVNEQFFGPGTRLTVL.

The V call is TRBV27, the J call TRBJ1-2; maybe TRBD1 (6 bases). Germline V lookup: CDR1 MNHEY, CDR2 SMNVEV (reference sequence). V lost 8 bases and J lost 4, with 17 bases in between. This CDR3 contains 14 residues. The CDR3 spells CASSLQGLGYGYTF. The CDR3 DNA reads TGTGCCAGCTCTCTCCAGGGGCTGGGCTATGGCTACACCTTC.

The chain joins TRBV6-1 to TRBJ2-3; TRBD2 might be the D (6 bases). Trimming removed 4 bases from V and 3 bases from J, with 8 bases in between. Germline V gives CDR1 MNHNS, CDR2 SASEGT. This CDR3 is built from 13 residues. The CDR3: CASSAGETDTQYF. In DNA form, the CDR3 reads TGTGCCAGCAGTGCGGGGGAGACAGATACGCAGTATTTT.

The rearrangement links TRBV5-6 to TRBJ2-5; possible D gene TRBD1, 6 bases. The length of the CDR3 is 15 residues. CDR1 is SGHDT, CDR2 YYEEEE, per germline. Trimming stripped 4 bases from V and 8 bases from J, with 21 bases between. The CDR3 is CASSGTRVIELTQYF. CDR3 DNA sequence: TGTGCCAGCAGCGGGACACGGGTGATAGAGCTAACCCAGTACTTC. Full variable domain (rest looked up from reference TRBV5-6 and TRBJ2-5): DAGVTQSPTHLIKTRGQQVTLRCSPKSGHDTVSWYQQALGQGPQFIFQYYEEEERQRGNFPDRFSGHQFPNYSSELNVNALLLGDSALYLCASSGTRVIELTQYFGPGTRLLVL.

This sequence joins TRBV29-1 and TRBJ1-1; D call uncertain. Germline V gene sequence: CDR1 SQVTM, CDR2 ANQGSEA. This CDR3 has 10 amino acids. V lost 8 bases and J lost 2, with 6 bases in between. The CDR3 DNA reads as TGCAGCTTCTCCAACACTGAAGCTTTCTTT. Amino acid sequence: CSFSNTEAFF.

For this clone: Other DNA sequences in the sample encode the same CDR3. The rearrangement uses TRBV19 and TRBJ2-3, with a weak D call TRBD2 (5 bases). Germline lookup yields CDR1 LNHDA and CDR2 SQIVND (reference sequence). V shed 4 bases and J shed 0 bases, with 8 bases lying between them. The CDR3 runs to 14 residues. CDR3 in amino acids: CASSTTGSTDTQYF. The CDR3 DNA reads TGTGCCAGTAGTACCACGGGAAGCACAGATACGCAGTATTTT. Together with reference TRBV19 and TRBJ2-3, the CDR3 gives the full variable domain: DGGITQSPKYLFRKEGQNVTLSCEQNLNHDAMYWYRQDPGQGLRLIYYSQIVNDFQKGDIAEGYSVSREKKESFPLTVTSAQKNPTAFYLCASSTTGSTDTQYFGPGTRLTVL.

V is TRBV15 and J is TRBJ1-1, with 7 bases that match TRBD1. Losses at the gene ends were 4 bases for V and 3 bases for J; bases not matched to a gene: 8. The CDR3 contains 15 residues. Germline CDR1 is LNHNV and CDR2 is YYDKDF (reference sequence). CDR3 protein: CATSKQKTGDTEAFF. The CDR3 region has the DNA TGTGCCACCAGCAAGCAAAAAACAGGGGACACTGAAGCTTTCTTT.

The chain is built from TRBV19 and TRBJ1-2; D not resolved. Germline-derived CDR1 and CDR2 are LNHDA and SQIVND (reference sequence). This CDR3 has 14 residues. V was trimmed by 8 bases and J by 3 bases, leaving 16 bases between them. CDR3 sequence reads: CASAPHHSDYGYTF. The CDR3 region has the DNA TGTGCCAGTGCCCCCCACCATAGCGACTATGGCTACACCTTC.

V gene TRBV6-4 combines with J gene TRBJ1-2; 11 nucleotides match TRBD1. This CDR3 contains 15 residues. CDR1 is MRHNA, CDR2 SNTAGT, per germline. V shed 2 bases and J 8 bases; nucleotides not matched to a gene: 7. For the CDR3, the DNA is TGTGCCAGCAGTGACGGGACAGGGGGAGCGGACGGCTACACCTTC. Amino acids: CASSDGTGGADGYTF.

The chain recombines TRBV6-5 with TRBJ1-2; the D gene is possibly TRBD1 (5 bases). V gave up 0 bases and J gave up 7 bases, with 9 bases separating them. This CDR3 comprises 13 residues. The germline gives CDR1 MNHEY, CDR2 SVGAGI. The CDR3 DNA reads as TGTGCCAGCAGTTACTCGTCCGGGGGTGGCTACACCTTC. Translation gives CASSYSSGGGYTF.

This rearrangement joins TRBV28 to TRBJ1-3; D gene unclear. Germline V gene lookup returns CDR1 MDHEN and CDR2 SYDVKM. The CDR3 runs to 14 residues. Trimming left V 4 bases short and J 2 bases short, with 9 bases between. The DNA of the CDR3 is TGTGCCAGCAGTTCTAGAGGAGCTGGAAACACCATATATTTT. Translating gives CASSSRGAGNTIYF.

V and J are TRBV7-3 and TRBJ2-3; D might be TRBD2 (6 bases). Germline CDR1 SGHTA, CDR2 FQGTGA. Trimming pared 2 bases from V and 3 bases from J, leaving 12 bases between. CDR3 size: 15 residues. The CDR3 reads CASSLVGLATDTQYF. The CDR3 coding sequence is TGTGCCAGCAGCTTAGTCGGTCTAGCGACAGATACGCAGTATTTT.

The CDR3 sequence: CASSLAAATYEQYF. CDR3 in DNA: TGTGCCAGCAGTTTGGCGGCGGCCACCTACGAGCAGTACTTC. The rearrangement uses TRBV27 and TRBJ2-7; unclear D gene. Germline V gene sequence: CDR1 MNHEY, CDR2 SMNVEV (reference sequence). The CDR3 length is 14 residues. V was clipped by 3 bases and J by 2 bases, with 11 bases between them.

For the CDR3, the DNA is TGTGCCAGCACCCCAGTTAGCGGGAGATCAGACGAGCAGTACTTC. It yields the protein CASTPVSGRSDEQYF. The rearrangement links TRBV2 to TRBJ2-7; 9 bases fit TRBD2. The CDR3 length is 15 residues. Germline V lookup: CDR1 SNHLY, CDR2 FYNNEI. Trimming cost V 7 bases and J 5 bases; bases outside gene matches: 12.